This T cell receptor beta chain was recovered during a study of vaccination effects on CD4 cells after COVID-19. This CDR3 is built from 12 residues. Germline trimming cut 4 bases from V and 6 bases from J; bases unmatched to any gene: 2. Germline CDR1 and CDR2: LGHDT and YNNKEL (reference sequence). Clones were sequenced by immunoSEQ multiplex PCR, and TCRdb holds only the in-frame ones, with some missing. Of under 35,000 clones detected, roughly 71% appear once; the ten largest clones hold roughly 9%. Antigen-specific CD4+ T cells were first expanded with viral peptide pools by the ViraFEST assay and only then sequenced. Culture lasted over 9 days before CD4+ T cell isolation. Of the BNT162b2 and mRNA-1273 vaccines, participants received two doses of one or the other. Nucleocapsid antibody tests were negative, and the vaccine recipients had no prior SARS-CoV-2 infection. With respect to this clone: Its antigen is not identified.

The clonotype originates from a human donor who received a COVID-19 vaccine. Sequencing used CD4+ T cells from PBMCs cultured with HCoV-NL63 spike peptides, obtained after COVID-19 vaccination. The chain is built from TRBV3-1 (or the pseudogene TRBV3-2) and TRBJ1-2; 7 nucleotides match TRBD1. CDR3 DNA: TGTGCCAGCAGCCTACAGGGGCATGGCTACACCTTC. Translating it yields CASSLQGHGYTF.